The clone carrying this T cell receptor beta chain was recorded once. The entry originates in a study of blood T cell repertoires in COVID-19. This CDR3 contains 20 residues. Recruits, aged roughly 18 to 95 years, lived in under 25 US areas. Clones were sequenced by immunoSEQ multiplex PCR, and TCRdb holds only the in-frame ones, with some missing. In the table there are around 180,000 clones, roughly 80% of which are singletons. Sequencing was carried out using PBMCs or T cells enriched from blood (not recorded which). The chain employs TRBV21-1 and TRBJ2-5; the table assigns TRBD2, which was not confirmed against the DNA. TRBV21-1 is termed a pseudogene. This TCR derives from a man in his fifties who had recovered from COVID-19. The CDR3 reads CASSPTWRLAGPLGQETQYF. CDR3 in DNA: TGTGCCAGCAGCCCGACTTGGCGGCTAGCGGGGCCGTTAGGCCAAGAGACCCAGTACTTC.